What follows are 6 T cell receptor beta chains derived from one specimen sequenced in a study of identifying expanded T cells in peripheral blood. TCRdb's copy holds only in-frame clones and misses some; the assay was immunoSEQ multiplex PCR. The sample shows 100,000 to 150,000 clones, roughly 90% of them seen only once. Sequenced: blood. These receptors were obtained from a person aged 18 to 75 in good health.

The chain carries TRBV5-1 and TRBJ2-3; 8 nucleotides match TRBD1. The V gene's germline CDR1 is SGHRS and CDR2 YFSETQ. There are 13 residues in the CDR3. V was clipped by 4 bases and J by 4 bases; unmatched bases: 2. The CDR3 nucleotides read TGCGCCAGCAGCACAGGGGGAGCAGATACGCAGTATTTT. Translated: CASSTGGADTQYF.

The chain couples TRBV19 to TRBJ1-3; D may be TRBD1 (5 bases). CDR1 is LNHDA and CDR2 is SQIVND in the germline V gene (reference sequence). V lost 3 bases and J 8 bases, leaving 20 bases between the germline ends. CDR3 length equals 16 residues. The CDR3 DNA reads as TGTGCCAGTAGTATCCGGGTTTGGGTCGGAGGGGACACCATATATTTT. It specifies CASSIRVWVGGDTIYF.

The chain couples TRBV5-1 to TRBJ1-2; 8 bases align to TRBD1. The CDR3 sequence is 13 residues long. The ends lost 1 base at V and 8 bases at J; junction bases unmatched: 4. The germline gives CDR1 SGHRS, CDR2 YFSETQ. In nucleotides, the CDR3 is TGCGCCAGCAGCTTGACGACAGGGGCGGGCTACACCTTC. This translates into CASSLTTGAGYTF.

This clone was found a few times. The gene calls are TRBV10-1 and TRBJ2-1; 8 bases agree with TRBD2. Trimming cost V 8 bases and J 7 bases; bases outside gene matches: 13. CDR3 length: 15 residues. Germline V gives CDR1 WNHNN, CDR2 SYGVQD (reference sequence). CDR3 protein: CASYPGSGRGNEQFF. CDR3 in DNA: TGCGCCAGCTACCCGGGAAGCGGGAGAGGTAATGAGCAGTTCTTC.

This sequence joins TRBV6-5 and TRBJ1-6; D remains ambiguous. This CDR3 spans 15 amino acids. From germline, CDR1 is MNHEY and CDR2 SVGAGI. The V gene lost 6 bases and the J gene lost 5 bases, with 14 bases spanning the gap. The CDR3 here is CASRPMGSHNSPLHF. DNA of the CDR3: TGTGCCAGCAGGCCGATGGGGTCCCATAATTCACCCCTCCACTTT.

CDR3: CASSLSVPDTQYF. CDR3 coding DNA: TGCGCCAGCAGCTTGTCAGTCCCAGATACGCAGTATTTT. This sequence joins TRBV5-1 and TRBJ2-3; D call uncertain. The CDR3 runs to 13 residues. V shed 1 base and J shed 4 bases, with 7 bases lying between them. Germline CDR1 SGHRS, CDR2 YFSETQ.